The TCR beta chain under discussion was sequenced for a study of blood T cell repertoires in COVID-19. Across the whole study: The study drew acute and convalescent COVID-19 samples from the United States, Italy and Spain. Sample material is recorded as cDNA or gDNA derived from T cells, B-cell-depleted T cells, or PBMCs.

Methods used by the authors: Cell counts per sample came from amplifying reference gene primers. Profiled with immunoSEQ multiplex PCR; TCRdb holds only in-frame clones, not every one. The V and J calls and the clone size are those of that table, but D and trimming were determined from the DNA. This sample yields 95,000 to 110,000 clones, of which around 87% are seen a single time; around 14% belongs to the top ten. The clonotype comes from a man aged 50-60 years with acute or convalescent COVID-19. Sequenced sample: peripheral blood.

The CDR3 spells CASSMGAGNTGELFF. Written as DNA, the CDR3 is TGTGCCAGCAGCATGGGGGCAGGGAACACCGGGGAGCTGTTTTTT. This chain uses TRBV9 with TRBJ2-2, with D possibly matching TRBD1 (6 bases). Germline V gives CDR1 SGDLS, CDR2 YYNGEE. With 4 bases removed from V and 1 base from J, the gap between germline ends came to 11 bases. This CDR3 contains 15 residues.